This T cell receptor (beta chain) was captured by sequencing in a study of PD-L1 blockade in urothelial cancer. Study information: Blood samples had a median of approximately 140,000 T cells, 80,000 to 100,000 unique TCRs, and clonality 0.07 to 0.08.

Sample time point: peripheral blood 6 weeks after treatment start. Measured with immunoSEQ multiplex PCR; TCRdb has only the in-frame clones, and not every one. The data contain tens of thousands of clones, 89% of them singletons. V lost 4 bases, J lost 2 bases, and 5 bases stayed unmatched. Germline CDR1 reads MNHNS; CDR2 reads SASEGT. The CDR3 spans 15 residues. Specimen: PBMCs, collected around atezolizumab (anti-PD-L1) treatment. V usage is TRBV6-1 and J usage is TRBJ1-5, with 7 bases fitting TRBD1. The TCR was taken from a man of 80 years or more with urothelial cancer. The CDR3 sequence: CASSVTTGGNQPQHF. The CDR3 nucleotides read TGTGCCAGCAGTGTAACTACAGGGGGCAATCAGCCCCAGCATTTT.